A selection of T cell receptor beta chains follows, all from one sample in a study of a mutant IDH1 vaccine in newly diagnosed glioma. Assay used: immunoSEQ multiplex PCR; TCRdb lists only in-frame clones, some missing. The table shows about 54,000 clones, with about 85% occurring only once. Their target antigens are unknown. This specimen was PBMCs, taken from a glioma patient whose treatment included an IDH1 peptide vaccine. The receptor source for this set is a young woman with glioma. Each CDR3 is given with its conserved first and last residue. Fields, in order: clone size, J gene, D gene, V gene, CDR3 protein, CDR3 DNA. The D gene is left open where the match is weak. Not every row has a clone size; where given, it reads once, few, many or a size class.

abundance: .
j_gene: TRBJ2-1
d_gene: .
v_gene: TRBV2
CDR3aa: CASSLTGAFRFNEQFF
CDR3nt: TGTGCCAGCAGCCTAACGGGAGCTTTTAGGTTCAATGAGCAGTTCTTC

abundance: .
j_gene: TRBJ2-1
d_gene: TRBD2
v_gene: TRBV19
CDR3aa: CASSPRGRGGTNEQFF
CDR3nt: TGTGCCAGTAGTCCACGAGGGCGGGGGGGTACCAATGAGCAGTTCTTC

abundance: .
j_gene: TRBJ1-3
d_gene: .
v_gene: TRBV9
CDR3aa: CASEGTGNTIYF
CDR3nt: TGTGCCTCAGAGGGGACAGGAAACACCATATATTTT

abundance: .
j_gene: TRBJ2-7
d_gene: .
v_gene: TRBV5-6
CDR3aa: CASRGPGLGEQYF
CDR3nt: TGTGCCAGCAGAGGACCGGGCCTAGGCGAGCAGTACTTC

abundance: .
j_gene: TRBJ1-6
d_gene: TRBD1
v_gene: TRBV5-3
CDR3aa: CARSFRSAFQGQGSPLHF
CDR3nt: TGTGCCAGAAGCTTTAGGAGCGCATTTCAGGGACAGGGTTCACCCCTCCACTTT

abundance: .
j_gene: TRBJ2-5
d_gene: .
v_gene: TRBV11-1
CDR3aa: CASSLRVVETQYF
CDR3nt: TGTGCCAGCAGCTTACGCGTTGTGGAGACCCAGTACTTC

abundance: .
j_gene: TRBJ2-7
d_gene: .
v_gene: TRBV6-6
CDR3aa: CASSYRAQTYEQYF
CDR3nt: TGTGCCAGCAGTTACCGAGCACAAACCTACGAGCAGTACTTC

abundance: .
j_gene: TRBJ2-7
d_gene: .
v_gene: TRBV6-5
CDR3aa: CASSYWYGHSYEQYF
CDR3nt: TGTGCCAGCAGTTACTGGTACGGACACTCCTACGAGCAGTACTTC

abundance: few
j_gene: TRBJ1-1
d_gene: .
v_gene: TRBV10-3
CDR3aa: CAISASTNTEAFF
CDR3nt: TGTGCCATCAGTGCCAGCACGAACACTGAAGCTTTCTTT

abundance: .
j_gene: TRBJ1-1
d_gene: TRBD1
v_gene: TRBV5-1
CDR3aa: CASSWIPGQPNTEAFF
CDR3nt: TGCGCCAGCAGTTGGATTCCGGGACAGCCGAACACTGAAGCTTTCTTT

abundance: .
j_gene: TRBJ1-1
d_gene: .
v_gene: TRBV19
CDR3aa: CASRTNTEAFF
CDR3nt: TGTGCCAGCCGGACAAACACTGAAGCTTTCTTT

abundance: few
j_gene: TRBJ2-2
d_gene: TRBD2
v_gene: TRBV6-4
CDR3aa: CASSVSGSGTGELFF
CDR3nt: TGTGCCAGCAGTGTCAGCGGGAGCGGGACCGGGGAGCTGTTTTTT

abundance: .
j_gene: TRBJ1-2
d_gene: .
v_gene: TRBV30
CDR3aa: CAYENYGYTF
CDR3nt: TGTGCGTATGAGAACTATGGCTACACCTTC

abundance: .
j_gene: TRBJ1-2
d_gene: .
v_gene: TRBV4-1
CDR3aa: CASSQDRGWVYGYTF
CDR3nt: TGCGCCAGCAGCCAAGACCGGGGTTGGGTGTATGGCTACACCTTC

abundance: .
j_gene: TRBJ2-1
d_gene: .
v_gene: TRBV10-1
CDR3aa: CASSDGPSLYNEQFF
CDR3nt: TGCGCCAGCAGTGATGGTCCTAGCCTATACAATGAGCAGTTCTTC

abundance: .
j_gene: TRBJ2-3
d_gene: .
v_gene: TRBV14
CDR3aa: CASSQDRRPSKSSTDTQYF
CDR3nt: TGTGCCAGCAGCCAAGATAGAAGGCCTTCTAAATCTAGCACAGATACGCAGTATTTT

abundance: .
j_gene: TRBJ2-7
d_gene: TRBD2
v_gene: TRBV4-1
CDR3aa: CASSLRTSGSYEQYF
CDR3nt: TGCGCCAGCAGCCTTCGGACTAGCGGCTCCTACGAGCAGTACTTC

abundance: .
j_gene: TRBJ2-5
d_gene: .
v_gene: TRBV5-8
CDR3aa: CASSLLGFKTQYF
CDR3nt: TGTGCCAGCAGCTTGCTGGGTTTTAAGACCCAGTACTTC

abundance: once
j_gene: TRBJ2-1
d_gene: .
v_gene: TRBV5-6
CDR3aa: CASSLVGGAEQFF
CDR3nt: TGTGCCAGCAGCTTGGTGGGGGGGGCGGAGCAGTTCTTC

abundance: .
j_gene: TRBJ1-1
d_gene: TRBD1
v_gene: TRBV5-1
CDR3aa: CASSAEIVRDSQAFF
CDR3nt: TGCGCCAGCAGCGCAGAGATAGTGAGGGACAGCCAAGCTTTCTTT

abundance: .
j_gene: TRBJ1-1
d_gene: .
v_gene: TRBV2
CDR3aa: CASPGGTEAFF
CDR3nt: TGTGCCAGCCCTGGGGGCACTGAAGCTTTCTTT

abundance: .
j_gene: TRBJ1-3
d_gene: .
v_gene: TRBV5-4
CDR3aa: CASSLGTKQGGNTIYF
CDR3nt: TGTGCCAGCAGCTTGGGGACTAAGCAGGGTGGAAACACCATATATTTT

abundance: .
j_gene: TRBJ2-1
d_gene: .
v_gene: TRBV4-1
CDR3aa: CASSQDILDPFF
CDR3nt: TGCGCCAGCAGCCAAGACATACTAGACCCGTTCTTC

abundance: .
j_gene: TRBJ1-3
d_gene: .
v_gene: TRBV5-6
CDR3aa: CASSGYRVGNTIYF
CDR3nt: TGTGCCAGCAGCGGTTACAGGGTTGGAAACACCATATATTTT

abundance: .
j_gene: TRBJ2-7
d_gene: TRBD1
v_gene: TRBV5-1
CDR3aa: CASTEGPGGYEQYF
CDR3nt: TGCGCCAGCACGGAAGGGCCAGGGGGATACGAGCAGTACTTC

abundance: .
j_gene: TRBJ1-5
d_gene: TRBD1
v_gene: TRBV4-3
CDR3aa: CASSLETGNQPQHF
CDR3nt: TGCGCCAGCAGCCTAGAGACAGGGAATCAGCCCCAGCATTTT

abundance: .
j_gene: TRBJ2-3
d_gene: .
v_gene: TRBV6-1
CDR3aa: CASIGVEPDTQYF
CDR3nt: TGTGCCAGCATTGGTGTCGAGCCAGATACGCAGTATTTT

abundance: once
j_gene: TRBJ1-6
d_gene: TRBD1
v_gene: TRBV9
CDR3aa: CASSGGQGHNSPLHF
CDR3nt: TGTGCCAGCAGCGGGGGACAGGGGCATAATTCACCCCTCCACTTT

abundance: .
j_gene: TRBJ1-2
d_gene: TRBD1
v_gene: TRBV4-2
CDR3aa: CASSQQGAGGYTF
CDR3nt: TGTGCCAGCAGCCAGCAGGGGGCGGGAGGCTACACCTTC